What follows is one T cell receptor (beta chain) and its context. Its specificity is not known. Sequenced by immunoSEQ multiplex PCR; TCRdb stores in-frame clones only, minus some. This table holds 90,000 to 150,000 clones, 70% to 90% found once. These data come from a study of cytomegalovirus exposure and HLA in healthy donors. Points from the study as a whole: Reports described diagnosis of cytomegalovirus status by the classifier as highly specific and sensitive. Most TCRs appeared rarely, but some public TCRs recurred in many donors. Altogether, some 170 TCR beta chains were recorded as cytomegalovirus-associated.

CDR1 and CDR2 (germline): LNHDA, SQIVND (reference sequence). The CDR3 sequence is 15 residues long. V was cut by 2 bases and J by 5 bases, with 15 bases left in between. The chain is built from TRBV19 and TRBJ1-1, with a weak D call TRBD1 (6 bases). The source is a man in his late teens or twenties in good health and CMV-seropositive. Sequenced sample: PBMCs. This CDR3 is CASSISQQGATEAFF. The CDR3 DNA reads TGTGCCAGTAGTATATCCCAACAGGGAGCGACTGAAGCTTTCTTT.